Below are 8 T cell receptor beta chains sequenced from a single sample in a study of shared clonotypes between healthy human individuals. Some clones are missing from TCRdb's copy, which holds only in-frame ones; the method was immunoSEQ multiplex PCR. The sample contains 1.4 million or so clones, less than 99% of which appear only once. Input material: naive CD4+ T cells sorted from blood. The subset was: CD45RA+ positively selected. Every receptor here comes from a man aged 25 to 45 in good health.

The CDR3 here is CASRGGMGDYGYTF. The CDR3 nucleotides read TGCGCCAGCAGAGGGGGCATGGGAGACTATGGCTACACCTTC. The rearrangement links TRBV5-1 to TRBJ1-2; 7 nucleotides match TRBD1. Germline V lookup: CDR1 SGHRS, CDR2 YFSETQ. The V segment lost 5 bases and the J segment 3 bases; nucleotides outside the gene matches: 7. This CDR3 contains 14 residues.

The rearrangement uses TRBV29-1 and TRBJ1-1; no clear D. CDR1 is SQVTM and CDR2 is ANQGSEA in the germline V gene. The CDR3 totals 12 residues. V dropped 4 bases and J dropped 8 bases, with 14 bases sitting between them. The DNA of the CDR3 is TGCAGCGTTGGAGGCAGGCTTCACGAAGCTTTCTTT. This gives the protein CSVGGRLHEAFF.

The J gene is TRBJ1-1, the V gene TRBV7-9, with TRBD1 as a possible D gene (5 bases). V lost 6 bases and J lost 6, with 17 bases in between. Germline values: CDR1 SEHNR, CDR2 FQNEAQ (reference sequence). The CDR3 runs 14 residues. The CDR3 coding sequence is TGTGCCAGCAGGACTAAGGGACCGGGACCTGAAGCTTTCTTT. Its translation: CASRTKGPGPEAFF. The full variable domain, with the rest looked up from reference TRBV7-9 and TRBJ1-1, is DTGVSQNPRHKITKRGQNVTFRCDPISEHNRLYWYRQTLGQGPEFLTYFQNEAQLEKSRLLSDRFSAERPKGSFSTLEIQRTEQGDSAMYLCASRTKGPGPEAFFGQGTRLTVV.

V gene TRBV7-2 combines with J gene TRBJ2-7, with 7 nucleotides matching TRBD2. After removal of 5 bases from V and 6 bases from J, the junction contained 16 bases not matched to a gene. Germline-derived CDR1 and CDR2 are SGHTA and FQGNSA. This CDR3 comprises 16 residues. CDR3 in DNA: TGTGCCAGCAGCCCACAGAGAAGCGGGAAGCCCCTCGAGCAGTACTTC. Its translation: CASSPQRSGKPLEQYF.

As concerns this clone: The sample has other DNA sequences that encode this CDR3 too. This chain links TRBV5-1 with TRBJ2-5; 11 nucleotides line up with TRBD2. Trimming took 0 bases from V and 2 from J; bases not matched to a gene: 3. Germline V gene data show CDR1 as SGHRS and CDR2 as YFSETQ. CDR3 length equals 16 residues. The CDR3 DNA sequence: TGCGCCAGCAGCTTGGCGCTAGCGGGAGGTCAAGAGACCCAGTACTTC. The encoded protein is CASSLALAGGQETQYF.

The CDR3 coding sequence is TGTGCCAGCAGCTTAGGACTAGGCGATGAGCAGTTCTTC. This codes for CASSLGLGDEQFF. The genes are TRBV7-7 and TRBJ2-1, with a possible D match to TRBD2 (6 bases). Germline CDR1 reads SSHAT; CDR2 reads FNYEAQ (reference sequence). Trimming stripped 1 base from V and 8 bases from J, with 9 bases between. The CDR3 runs to 13 residues.

The V and J genes are TRBV10-3 and TRBJ1-1, with 9 bases that match TRBD1. CDR1 is ENHRY, CDR2 SYGVKD, per germline. The CDR3 has 16 residues. The V and J ends lost 2 bases and 6 bases, in that order; junction bases with no gene match: 10. The CDR3 protein is CAISEPSRTGEAEAFF. Written as DNA, the CDR3 is TGTGCCATCAGTGAGCCGTCCCGGACAGGGGAGGCTGAAGCTTTCTTT.

This chain joins TRBV28 and TRBJ2-7, with 10 bases identical to TRBD2. V trimming: 6 bases; J trimming: 3 bases; junction bases outside the gene matches: 5. Germline V gene lookup returns CDR1 MDHEN and CDR2 SYDVKM. The CDR3 covers 14 residues. CDR3 DNA: TGTGCCAGCAGCGTTAGCGGGAGGAGCTACGAGCAGTACTTC. Translating it yields CASSVSGRSYEQYF.